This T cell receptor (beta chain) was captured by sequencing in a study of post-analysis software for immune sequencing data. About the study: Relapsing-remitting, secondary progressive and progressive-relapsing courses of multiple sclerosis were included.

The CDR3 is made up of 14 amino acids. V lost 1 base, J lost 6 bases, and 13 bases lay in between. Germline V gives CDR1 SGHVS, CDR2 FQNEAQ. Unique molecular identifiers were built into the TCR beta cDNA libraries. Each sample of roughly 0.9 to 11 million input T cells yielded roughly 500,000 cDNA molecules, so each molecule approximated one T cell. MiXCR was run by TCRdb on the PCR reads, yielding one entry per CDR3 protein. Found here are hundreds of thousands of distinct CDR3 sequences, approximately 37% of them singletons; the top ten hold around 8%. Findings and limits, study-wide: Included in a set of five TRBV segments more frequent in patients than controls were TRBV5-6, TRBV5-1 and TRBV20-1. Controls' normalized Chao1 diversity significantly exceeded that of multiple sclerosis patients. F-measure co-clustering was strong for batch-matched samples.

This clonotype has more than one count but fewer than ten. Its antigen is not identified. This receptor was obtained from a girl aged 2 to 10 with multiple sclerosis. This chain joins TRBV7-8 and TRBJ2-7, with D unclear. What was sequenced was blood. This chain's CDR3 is CASSLVLLLGEQYF. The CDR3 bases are TGTGCCAGCAGCTTAGTTCTTCTTCTCGGCGAGCAGTACTTC.